The clone carrying this T cell receptor beta chain was seen only once. Its antigen is not known. TCRdb's table, derived via immunoSEQ multiplex PCR, lists solely in-frame clones and lacks some. The sample has some 120,000 clones, about nine tenths seen once. This sample is drawn from a study of T cell responses to AZD1222 COVID-19 vaccine. Regarding the study as a whole: Vaccination with two AZD1222 doses was followed by a rise in Spike-specific TCR breadth and depth. Vaccine-associated CD4 TCRs spanned spike, dominant at 160-218 and 743-854.

The CDR3 length is 16 residues. In germline, CDR1 is SGHNT, CDR2 YENEEA. V lost 5 bases and J lost 8; bases outside the gene matches: 9. The chain employs TRBV11-3 and TRBJ2-1, with 13 bases fitting TRBD2. This receptor was obtained from an adult in good health. Sequencing used peripheral blood, obtained on day 0 of MenACWY control vaccination. DNA for the CDR3: TGTGCCAGCAGCCCCGGACTAGCGGGAGTATTAGATGAGCAGTTCTTC. Translated: CASSPGLAGVLDEQFF.